These T cell receptor beta chains were read from a single sample in a study of cytomegalovirus exposure and HLA in healthy donors. Method: immunoSEQ multiplex PCR; TCRdb's copy keeps in-frame clones and lacks some. Among about 160,000 clones listed, roughly 80% were seen once. Sequences were obtained from PBMCs. The receptor source for this set is a female donor in good health and CMV-seronegative. Each CDR3 is given with its conserved first and last residue. Fields, in order: clone size, J gene, V gene, D gene, CDR3 protein, CDR3 DNA. D genes are given only for firm matches. Clone size is not always given. Where it is, it says once, few, many or a class for expanded clones.

>-|TRBJ1-2|TRBV29-1|-
CSVAGQVYGYTF
TGCAGCGTTGCGGGACAAGTCTATGGCTACACCTTC
>once|TRBJ1-1|TRBV5-4|-
CASSRDWARSEAFF
TGTGCCAGCAGCCGGGACTGGGCGAGGTCTGAAGCTTTCTTT
>-|TRBJ1-5|TRBV19|TRBD1
CASSISGTGGGNQPQHF
TGTGCCAGTAGTATCTCCGGGACAGGGGGAGGCAATCAGCCCCAGCATTTT
>-|TRBJ2-3|TRBV2|TRBD2
CASSTGLAGRTDTQYF
TGTGCCAGCAGTACGGGACTAGCGGGTCGCACAGATACGCAGTATTTT
>-|TRBJ2-3|TRBV10-1|TRBD1
CASSFPGQGVDTQYF
TGCGCCAGCAGCTTTCCGGGACAGGGGGTCGATACGCAGTATTTT
>-|TRBJ1-6|TRBV7-8|-
CASSEGGGMTSPLHF
TGTGCCAGCAGCGAAGGGGGGGGTATGACTTCACCCCTCCACTTT
>-|TRBJ1-5|TRBV7-9|TRBD1
CASSSVGQGAGQPQHF
TGTGCCAGCAGCTCGGTAGGGCAGGGGGCTGGGCAGCCCCAGCATTTT
>once|TRBJ2-7|TRBV13|-
CASSSRDKSYEQYF
TGTGCCAGCAGCTCCCGGGACAAATCCTACGAGCAGTACTTC
>-|TRBJ2-7|TRBV9|-
CASSVGLGGLTQYF
TGTGCCAGCAGCGTAGGGCTTGGGGGACTGACGCAGTACTTC
>-|TRBJ1-1|TRBV4-1|-
CASSHPGTLNTEAFF
TGCGCCAGCAGCCACCCAGGAACCCTGAACACTGAAGCTTTCTTT
>once|TRBJ2-7|TRBV6-6|TRBD1
CASSPDRGYEQYF
TGTGCCAGCAGCCCGGACAGGGGCTACGAGCAGTACTTC
>-|TRBJ1-5|TRBV27|-
CASSLWAGQPQHF
TGTGCCAGCAGTTTATGGGCGGGTCAGCCCCAGCATTTT
>-|TRBJ1-1|TRBV7-9|TRBD1
CASRVLPGQGMMNTEAFF
TGTGCCAGCAGAGTTCTACCGGGACAGGGAATGATGAACACTGAAGCTTTCTTT
>few|TRBJ2-1|TRBV19|-
CASRVEGRGDEQFF
TGTGCCAGTAGGGTGGAGGGGAGAGGCGATGAGCAGTTCTTC
>-|TRBJ1-2|TRBV6-5|-
CASTRGGGPYGYTF
TGTGCCAGCACCCGCGGGGGGGGGCCCTATGGCTACACCTTC
>-|TRBJ2-7|TRBV6-5|-
CASSYEARPSGEQYF
TGTGCCAGCAGTTACGAGGCCAGACCTTCGGGGGAGCAGTACTTC
>-|TRBJ2-1|TRBV7-9|TRBD1
CASSSPGQLNEQFF
TGTGCCAGCAGCTCGCCGGGACAGCTTAATGAGCAGTTCTTC
>-|TRBJ2-5|TRBV2|TRBD2
CASSDSGAETQYF
TGTGCCAGCAGTGATAGCGGGGCGGAGACCCAGTACTTC
>-|TRBJ1-2|TRBV14|-
CASSQDQGSYGYTF
TGTGCCAGCAGCCAAGATCAGGGGAGCTATGGCTACACCTTC
>-|TRBJ1-1|TRBV5-3|TRBD1
CARRLGGAETEAFF
TGTGCCAGAAGACTAGGGGGCGCGGAGACTGAAGCTTTCTTT
>few|TRBJ2-7|TRBV9|TRBD2
CASSVASGTSGGEQYF
TGTGCCAGCAGCGTAGCCTCCGGGACTAGCGGGGGCGAGCAGTACTTC
>-|TRBJ2-3|TRBV9|TRBD2
CASNAFHSGGADTQYF
TGTGCCAGCAACGCATTCCATAGCGGGGGGGCAGATACGCAGTATTTT
>-|TRBJ2-2|TRBV19|-
CASSTTGNTGELFF
TGTGCCAGTAGTACAACAGGGAACACCGGGGAGCTGTTTTTT
>-|TRBJ2-7|TRBV11-1|-
CASSLRRGIYEQYF
TGTGCCAGCAGCTTGAGGCGAGGGATCTACGAGCAGTACTTC
>-|TRBJ1-5|TRBV6-1|TRBD1
CASRRGLGQPQHF
TGTGCCAGCAGAAGGGGGCTCGGTCAGCCCCAGCATTTT
>-|TRBJ1-1|TRBV5-1|TRBD1
CASSLGRDSMNTEAFF
TGCGCCAGCAGCTTGGGCCGGGACAGCATGAACACTGAAGCTTTCTTT
>-|TRBJ2-1|TRBV5-6|TRBD2
CASSWGGSNEQFF
TGTGCCAGCAGCTGGGGGGGGTCCAATGAGCAGTTCTTC
>-|TRBJ1-1|TRBV2|-
CASSEGVASGTEAFF
TGTGCCAGCAGTGAAGGGGTAGCCTCGGGCACTGAAGCTTTCTTT
>-|TRBJ2-5|TRBV4-1|-
CASSQDFRVDGQYF
TGCGCCAGCAGCCAAGATTTCAGGGTTGACGGGCAGTACTTC
>-|TRBJ2-1|TRBV5-4|-
CASSYPRGGYNEQFF
TGTGCCAGCAGCTACCCCCGCGGAGGTTACAATGAGCAGTTCTTC
>-|TRBJ2-5|TRBV27|-
CASSLKARVRKRTQYF
TGTGCCAGCAGTTTAAAAGCGAGGGTTAGGAAGAGAACCCAGTACTTC
>-|TRBJ2-2|TRBV9|TRBD2
CASSVSGGGGTGELFF
TGTGCCAGCAGCGTTAGCGGGGGGGGAGGCACCGGGGAGCTGTTTTTT
>few|TRBJ1-2|TRBV5-6|-
CASSLPQGSNYGYTF
TGTGCCAGCAGCTTGCCCCAGGGAAGTAACTATGGCTACACCTTC
>-|TRBJ2-1|TRBV27|-
CASSLSGGRGLNEQFF
TGTGCCAGCAGTTTATCTGGCGGGCGGGGCCTCAATGAGCAGTTCTTC
>once|TRBJ1-2|TRBV19|-
CASNAIGYGYTF
TGTGCCAGTAATGCGATCGGCTATGGCTACACCTTC
>-|TRBJ2-5|TRBV5-4|TRBD2
CASSPGGGQETQYF
TGTGCCAGCAGCCCGGGAGGGGGCCAAGAGACCCAGTACTTC
>-|TRBJ2-7|TRBV6-5|-
CASSRTRPFYEQYF
TGTGCCAGTTCAAGGACTCGTCCGTTTTACGAGCAGTACTTC
>-|TRBJ2-5|TRBV9|TRBD2
CASSVGAGGPWETQYF
TGTGCCAGCAGCGTAGGGGCGGGAGGGCCGTGGGAGACCCAGTACTTC
>-|TRBJ1-5|TRBV2|TRBD1
CASSLGQLENQPQHF
TGTGCCAGCAGTTTGGGACAGCTTGAGAATCAGCCCCAGCATTTT
>-|TRBJ1-1|TRBV5-4|-
CASSLTAMNTEAFF
TGTGCCAGCAGCTTAACAGCAATGAACACTGAAGCTTTCTTT
>-|TRBJ2-5|TRBV4-1|TRBD2
CASSQASGSRETQYF
TGCGCCAGCAGCCAAGCAAGCGGGAGCCGGGAGACCCAGTACTTC
>-|TRBJ2-7|TRBV27|TRBD1
CASRGTGQGSYEQYF
TGTGCCAGCAGGGGGACGGGACAGGGGTCCTACGAGCAGTACTTC
>-|TRBJ1-4|TRBV15|TRBD1
CATSRGQPEYEKLFF
TGTGCCACCAGCAGGGGACAGCCCGAGTACGAAAAACTGTTTTTT
>-|TRBJ2-1|TRBV11-2|TRBD2
CASSLATRGRTYNEQFF
TGTGCCAGCAGCTTAGCGACGCGGGGGAGAACGTACAATGAGCAGTTCTTC
>once|TRBJ2-5|TRBV7-9|TRBD2
CASSLAKGGETQYF
TGTGCCAGCAGCTTAGCGAAGGGAGGGGAGACCCAGTACTTC
>-|TRBJ2-3|TRBV29-1|TRBD1
CSVGQGSQTQYF
TGCAGCGTAGGACAGGGATCCCAAACGCAGTATTTT
>-|TRBJ2-7|TRBV18|-
CASSPGQSTTYEQYF
TGTGCCAGCTCACCCGGACAGAGCACTACCTACGAGCAGTACTTC
>-|TRBJ1-2|TRBV19|TRBD1
CASNQGQGGGYTF
TGTGCCAGTAACCAAGGACAGGGGGGCGGCTACACCTTC
>-|TRBJ2-5|TRBV7-9|-
CASSQQTRPGETQYF
TGTGCCAGCAGCCAACAAACTAGGCCGGGGGAGACCCAGTACTTC
>-|TRBJ2-3|TRBV5-5|TRBD2
CASRSPGLAGPNAQYF
TGTGCCAGCAGATCACCGGGACTAGCGGGCCCTAATGCGCAGTATTTT